This T cell receptor (beta chain) is from a study of T cells after yellow fever vaccination (dated by TCRdb to the late 2010s). Study-level background: The SMART-Seq v4 Ultra Low Input RNA kit was used to prepare libraries from fractions with low cell numbers. To track T-cell clones before and after primary and booster YFV17D yellow fever vaccination, bulk TCR alpha and beta repertoires were sequenced longitudinally. Two healthy male donors, one aged 18 to 29 and one aged 30 to 39 years, made up the cohort. Blood was collected at multiple timepoints before and after primary and secondary immunization, and bulk PBMC replicates and cell subsets were isolated.

TCR cDNA was synthesized by 5'RACE template switching, which introduced a universal primer site and unique molecular identifiers. Priming for cDNA synthesis came from both the TCR alpha and TCR beta constant segments. Library amplification used two PCR steps, and the second PCR step added sample barcodes and sequencing adapters. Sequencing of libraries was done on Illumina HiSeq 2500 (2x100 bp) or NovaSeq (2x150 bp). In the authors' own workflow: MIGEC was used to demultiplex reads and collapse the reads into UMI consensus sequences, and MiXCR was used for V(D)J alignment. Vaccine-responding clonotypes were defined with edgeR using replicate PBMC samples, requiring FDR below 0.01 and a log2 fold change above 5 up to day 15. CD4 or CD8 identity was assigned to each bulk clonotype according to whether the clonotype was present at higher abundance in the sequenced CD4 repertoire or the sequenced CD8 repertoire. The raw public data were reprocessed by TCRdb itself: fastp quality trimming at Q25, MiXCR clonotype calling, in-frame beta chains only. Rows are combined by CDR3 protein, so each entry shows the most common genes and DNA. These V and J calls are TCRdb output, not the study's own analysis. For this sample there are hundreds of thousands of distinct CDR3 sequences; approximately 13% appear just once. Around 14% of the sample lies in the top ten.

Spanning cysteine to phenylalanine, the CDR3 consists of 13 amino acids. The read is trimmed to its CDR3 DNA, 39 bases read in frame from base 1. Trimming at the junction amounts to 3 bases on V and 0 bases on J, and the germline ends lie 5 bases apart. The sample's treatment or condition label, in plain terms: live attenuated yellow fever vaccine strain. At each blood-draw timepoint, two biological replicates of bulk PBMCs were obtained. PBMCs were isolated from peripheral blood using a standard Ficoll-Paque protocol. RNA was extracted with TriZol from bulk PBMCs, CD4 and CD8 fractions, and dextramer-positive and dextramer-negative fractions. This clonotype was observed at least ten times. Its antigen is unknown. No base quality information exists; no much larger clone differs at one position. General conclusions and limits of the study: Because only a couple of donors were included in the study, the extent to which the findings can be generalized is limited. FACS-sorted repertoires could contain abundant contaminating clonotypes from the bulk population, so computational filtering was required. Compared with the primary T-cell response, the secondary T-cell response was faster but weaker, reaching its peak on day 5 rather than on day 15. A small share of clonotypes was detected in both CD4 and CD8 compartments, with the overlap likely arising from convergent recombination. Most clones expanded after primary vaccination (roughly 96% of CD4 and around 89% of CD8) were re-detected after the booster, suggesting that broad memory maintenance occurred.

The sample in question was PBMCs, obtained on the day of the yellow fever booster vaccination. The clonotype originates from a man aged 30 to 45 who received the YFV17D yellow fever vaccine. The rearranged chain carries TRBV12-3 or TRBV12-4 and TRBJ2-5; a confident D gene designation cannot be given. The sequence in DNA is TGTGCCAGCAGTTTTTCAAACCAAGAGACCCAGTACTTC. This gives the protein CASSFSNQETQYF.